Listed here are 9 T cell receptor beta chains from one sample, sequenced in a study of post-analysis software for immune sequencing data (dated by TCRdb to between 2014 and 2016). The full study reports these points: Four or five TRBV segments, including TRBV5-6, TRBV5-1 and TRBV20-1, were significantly more frequent in patients than controls.

These receptors are not linked to any known antigen. Library method: PCR. Instrument used: Illumina HiSeq 2500. To reduce PCR and sequencing biases, unique molecular identifiers were incorporated into the TCR beta cDNA libraries. The public reads were reprocessed in TCRdb via fastp at Q25 and MiXCR, keeping in-frame beta chains. Merged by CDR3 protein, the rows form single entries marked with the most common genes and DNA. For this sample the table gives roughly 800,000 distinct CDR3 sequences, of which about 27% were detected only once. The ten top clones hold 0.5% to 0.6% of the sample. Sequencing was performed on blood. These TCRs come from a girl under 18 with multiple sclerosis.

This clonotype was counted a few times. The chain's CDR3 is CASSQGHYEQYF. CDR3 DNA: TGTGCCAGCAGCCAAGGCCACTACGAGCAGTACTTC. The V and J genes are TRBV3-1 and TRBJ2-7, with D uncertain. The CDR3 loop spans 12 amino acids. V lost 1 base and J lost 3, with 4 bases in between. Germline CDR1 and CDR2: LGHDT and YNNKEL (reference sequence).

V gene TRBV28 combines with J gene TRBJ2-5, with D perhaps TRBD1 (6 bases). The J call may be mistaken, given a closer DNA end match to TRBJ2-7. This CDR3 is built from 14 residues. Germline loops: CDR1 MDHEN, CDR2 SYDVKM. Written as DNA, the CDR3 is TGTGCCAGCAGTTACACAGGACAGCCTTACGAGCAGTACTTC. Translating it yields CASSYTGQPYEQYF.

This clonotype was seen more than once but under ten times. V gene TRBV7-9 combines with J gene TRBJ1-4; 10 bases fit TRBD1. The V and J ends lost 5 bases and 8 bases, in that order; junction bases with no gene match: 5. CDR1 and CDR2 from the germline V gene are SEHNR and FQNEAQ (reference sequence). The CDR3 runs to 14 residues. Here the CDR3 reads CASSPGQGEEKLFF. For the CDR3, the DNA is TGTGCCAGCAGCCCTGGACAGGGGGAGGAAAAACTGTTTTTT.

Concerning this clonotype: An end of the junction does not agree with germline; a read error may underlie this. CDR3 region: CAGSQTAEAFF. CDR3 nucleotides: TGTGCCGGCAGCCAGACGGCTGAAGCTTTCTTT. The chain couples TRBV7-2 to TRBJ1-1; D gene uncertain. The CDR3 is 11 amino acids. Looked up from germline, CDR1 is SGHTA and CDR2 is FQGNSA.

The chain combines TRBV7-9 with TRBJ2-5; 8 bases fit TRBD2. This CDR3 contains 13 residues. The germline CDR1 and CDR2 sequences are SEHNR and FQNEAQ (reference sequence). Trimming removed 1 base from V and 10 bases from J; junction bases left unmatched: 5. The CDR3 protein is CASSLVTSEGQYF. The CDR3 DNA is TGTGCCAGCAGCTTAGTGACTAGCGAAGGCCAGTACTTC.

This clonotype appeared a few times. This chain uses TRBV20-1 with TRBJ2-7; a possible D gene is TRBD1 (5 bases). The V gene lost 3 bases and the J gene lost 6 bases, with 9 bases spanning the gap. The CDR3 runs to 11 residues. Germline CDR1 DFQATT, CDR2 SNEGSKA (reference sequence). CDR3 amino acids: CSARSGSEQYF. The CDR3 DNA follows: TGCAGTGCTAGGTCAGGGTCCGAGCAGTACTTC.

This CDR3 is CSVVAGAVSDTQYF. For the CDR3, the DNA is TGCAGCGTTGTTGCAGGGGCCGTTTCTGATACGCAGTATTTT. The gene calls are TRBV29-1 and TRBJ2-3; the D gene is possibly TRBD1 (6 bases). V lost 4 bases to trimming and J lost 6 bases, with 17 bases between them. The CDR3 extends over 14 amino acids. Germline-derived CDR1 and CDR2 are SQVTM and ANQGSEA.

The genes are TRBV2 and TRBJ1-5, with unresolved D. The germline V and J ends were trimmed by 3 bases and 5 bases, with 14 bases remaining between them. Germline V gene data show CDR1 as SNHLY and CDR2 as FYNNEI. The CDR3 has 15 amino acids. CDR3 coding DNA: TGTGCCAGCAGTGAGGGCCTGGGGTTAGATCAGCCCCAGCATTTT. This encodes CASSEGLGLDQPQHF.

This clonotype was seen a few times. The rearrangement joins TRBV29-1 to TRBJ2-3; D may be TRBD1 (5 bases). The CDR3 contains 12 residues. Trimming took 8 bases from V and 4 from J, leaving 13 bases between them. Per the germline V gene, CDR1 is SQVTM and CDR2 is ANQGSEA. The CDR3 nucleotides read TGCAGCTCTGAAAGGGGTGCAGATACGCAGTATTTT. This encodes CSSERGADTQYF.